This entry lists 15 T cell receptor beta chains sequenced from one sample in a study of blood T cell repertoires in COVID-19. The table came from immunoSEQ multiplex PCR; TCRdb's copy has only in-frame clones and leaves some out. The data show around 50,000 clones, approximately 82% seen once. Specimen: peripheral blood. The origin of the receptors is a human donor in a cohort sampled during active COVID-19.

In this sample, this clone turned up once. The chain is built from TRBV28 and TRBJ1-4; a possible D gene is TRBD1 (5 bases). The CDR3 runs 15 residues. V was trimmed by 1 base and J by 7 bases, leaving 13 bases between them. Per germline, CDR1 MDHEN and CDR2 SYDVKM. In nucleotides, the CDR3 is TGTGCCAGCAGTTTATTCCGGGGGGTTACTGAAAAACTGTTTTTT. It yields the protein CASSLFRGVTEKLFF.

J is TRBJ1-2 and V is TRBV5-1, with D possibly matching TRBD1 (5 bases). With 2 bases removed from V and 3 bases from J, the gap between germline ends came to 11 bases. CDR3 length: 14 residues. Germline CDR1 and CDR2: SGHRS and YFSETQ. The CDR3 region has the DNA TGCGCCAGCAGCTTTGGTCAGGGTGACTATGGCTACACCTTC. It specifies CASSFGQGDYGYTF.

The chain combines TRBV9 with TRBJ2-5; D is uncertain. The germline V gene encodes CDR1 SGDLS and CDR2 YYNGEE. Trimming cost V 4 bases and J 5 bases, with 12 bases left between them. This CDR3 spans 13 amino acids. The CDR3, as DNA: TGTGCCAGCAGCCCACACGCGGCTGAGACCCAGTACTTC. Residues: CASSPHAAETQYF.

The V and J genes are TRBV14 and TRBJ1-2, with a possible D match to TRBD1 (5 bases). Trimming left V 1 base short and J 8 bases short, with 17 bases between. Germline loops: CDR1 SGHDN, CDR2 FVKESK. This CDR3 contains 15 residues. The CDR3 DNA reads TGTGCCAGCAGCCAAGTTGGGACGGCCGCGGGGGGCTACACCTTC. This codes for CASSQVGTAAGGYTF. Combining the CDR3 with reference TRBV14 and TRBJ1-2 gives the whole variable domain EAGVTQFPSHSVIEKGQTVTLRCDPISGHDNLYWYRRVMGKEIKFLLHFVKESKQDESGMPNNRFLAERTGGTYSTLKVQPAELEDSGVYFCASSQVGTAAGGYTFGSGTRLTVV.

The V call is TRBV19, the J call TRBJ1-2; no definite D call. The V and J ends lost 4 bases and 5 bases respectively, with 5 bases between them. Germline CDR1 LNHDA, CDR2 SQIVND (reference sequence). The length of the CDR3 is 11 residues. The CDR3 nucleotides read TGTGCCAGTAGTACCTCTTATGGCTACACCTTC. As protein: CASSTSYGYTF. The variable domain in full, with the rest retrieved from reference TRBV19 and TRBJ1-2, is DGGITQSPKYLFRKEGQNVTLSCEQNLNHDAMYWYRQDPGQGLRLIYYSQIVNDFQKGDIAEGYSVSREKKESFPLTVTSAQKNPTAFYLCASSTSYGYTFGSGTRLTVV.

This clone was counted between two and nine times. The chain couples TRBV7-8 to TRBJ2-7; a weak D match, TRBD1 (5 bases). Trimming took off 1 base at V and 4 bases at J, with 8 bases between the two ends. Per germline, CDR1 SGHVS and CDR2 FQNEAQ. The CDR3 spans 13 residues. The CDR3 DNA is TGTGCCAGCAGCTTAGTCCCAGGGTACGAGCAGTACTTC. This translates into CASSLVPGYEQYF.

This chain uses TRBV2 with TRBJ1-2; D uncertain. V lost 8 bases and J 1 base, leaving 8 bases between the germline ends. The CDR3 length is 12 residues. The V gene's germline CDR1 is SNHLY and CDR2 FYNNEI. In nucleotides, the CDR3 is TGTGCCAGCTTTCGTTTTAACTATGGCTACACCTTC. It yields the protein CASFRFNYGYTF.

V and J are TRBV10-1 and TRBJ2-5; 10 bases align to TRBD2. After removal of 1 base from V and 2 bases from J, the junction contained 4 bases not matched to a gene. Per the germline V gene, CDR1 is WNHNN and CDR2 is SYGVQD (reference sequence). The CDR3 length is 16 residues. The DNA for the CDR3 is TGCGCCAGCAGTGAGTTTAGTAGCGGGGGGCAAGAGACCCAGTACTTC. It specifies CASSEFSSGGQETQYF.

The J gene is TRBJ1-2, the V gene TRBV28; D may be TRBD1 (5 bases). The ends were cut back, 4 bases at V and 2 bases at J, with 14 bases in the middle. CDR1 MDHEN and CDR2 SYDVKM come from the germline V gene. This CDR3 contains 15 residues. The CDR3 region has the DNA TGTGCCAGCAGTTCACCTGGTGCAGGGAACTATGGCTACACCTTC. Translated, it gives CASSSPGAGNYGYTF.

The chain joins TRBV12-5 to TRBJ1-2, with D perhaps TRBD1 (6 bases). Germline loops: CDR1 LGHNT, CDR2 FRNRAP. V lost 2 bases, J lost 5 bases, and 15 bases lay in between. There are 15 residues in the CDR3. This chain's CDR3 is CASGLPSGQSYGYTF. For the CDR3, the DNA is TGTGCTAGTGGTTTGCCCTCCGGACAGTCATATGGCTACACCTTC.

V usage is TRBV30 and J usage is TRBJ1-6, with D perhaps TRBD1 (6 bases). Germline CDR1 is GTSNPN and CDR2 is SVGIG (reference sequence). Between the trimmed V and J ends, which lost 0 bases and 7 bases, there was a span of 13 bases. This CDR3 is 15 amino acids long. CDR3 region: CAWSVGGQENSPLHF. The CDR3 DNA reads TGTGCCTGGAGTGTCGGGGGGCAGGAGAATTCACCCCTCCACTTT.

The J gene is TRBJ2-3, the V gene TRBV28, with a tentative D call TRBD2 (5 bases). CDR1 and CDR2 (germline): MDHEN, SYDVKM. Trimming removed 4 bases from V and 8 bases from J, with 10 bases in between. This CDR3 has 12 amino acids. CDR3 bases: TGTGCCAGCAGTTCACTAGGAGCTACGCAGTATTTT. Translating gives CASSSLGATQYF.

This rearrangement joins TRBV6-5 to TRBJ1-3; TRBD1 matches at 10 bases. The CDR3 is 14 amino acids. The V and J ends lost 6 bases and 3 bases, in that order; junction bases with no gene match: 2. Germline CDR1 and CDR2: MNHEY and SVGAGI. The CDR3 DNA is TGTGCCAGCAGCGGGACAGGGGTTGGAAACACCATATATTTT. This translates into CASSGTGVGNTIYF.

The chain joins TRBV5-6 to TRBJ1-1; D ambiguous. The CDR3 runs 13 residues. The germline V gene has CDR1 SGHDT and CDR2 YYEEEE. V lost 2 bases and J lost 3, with 8 bases in between. Here the CDR3 reads CASSFLRDTEAFF. Written as DNA, the CDR3 is TGTGCCAGCAGCTTTTTGCGAGACACTGAAGCTTTCTTT.

J is TRBJ2-5 and V is TRBV4-3; a possible D gene is TRBD2 (6 bases). The length of the CDR3 is 15 residues. Between the trimmed V and J ends, which lost 0 bases and 3 bases, there was a span of 11 bases. Germline V gene sequence: CDR1 LGHNA, CDR2 YSLEER. The DNA of the CDR3 is TGCGCCAGCAGCCAAGATTGGAGGGCAGAAGAGACCCAGTACTTC. Translation: CASSQDWRAEETQYF.